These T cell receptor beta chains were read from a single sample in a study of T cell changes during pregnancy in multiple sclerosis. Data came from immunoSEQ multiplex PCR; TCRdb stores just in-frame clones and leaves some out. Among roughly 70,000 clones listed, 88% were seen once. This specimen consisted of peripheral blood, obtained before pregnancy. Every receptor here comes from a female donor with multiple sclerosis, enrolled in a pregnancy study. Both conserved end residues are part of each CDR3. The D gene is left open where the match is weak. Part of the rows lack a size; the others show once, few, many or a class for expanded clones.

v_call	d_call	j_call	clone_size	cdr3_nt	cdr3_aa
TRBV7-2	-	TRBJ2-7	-	TGTGCCAGCAGCTTAGGTCTAGCCCTTACCTACGAGCAGTACTTC	CASSLGLALTYEQYF
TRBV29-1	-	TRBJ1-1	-	TGCAGCCTGGCCTCGATCACAGGGTCCACTGAAGCTTTCTTT	CSLASITGSTEAFF
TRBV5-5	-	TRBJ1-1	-	TGTGCCAGCATCGTACAGGGTGGCACTGAAGCTTTCTTT	CASIVQGGTEAFF
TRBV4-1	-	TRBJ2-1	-	TGCGCCAGCAGCCAAGATCCGTGGGGCTATGAGCAGTTCTTC	CASSQDPWGYEQFF
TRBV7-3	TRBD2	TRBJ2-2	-	TGTGCCAGCAGCTCCAACGGACTAGCGGGGGGCGGGGAGCTGTTTTTT	CASSSNGLAGGGELFF
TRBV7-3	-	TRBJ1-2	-	TGTGCCAGCAGCGTAAGGTACGGGGGGGGGAACTATGGCTACACCTTC	CASSVRYGGGNYGYTF
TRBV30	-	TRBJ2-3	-	TGTGCCTGGAGTGTGGAGGGGTTCAGAGGTACGCAGTATTTT	CAWSVEGFRGTQYF
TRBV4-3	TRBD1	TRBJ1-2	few	TGCGCCAGCAGCCAGGACCGGGACAGGGTTGTCTACACCTTC	CASSQDRDRVVYTF
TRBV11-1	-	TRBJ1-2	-	TGTGCCAGCAGCTCCTGGACGGGATCTACGGCCTTC	CASSSWTGSTAF
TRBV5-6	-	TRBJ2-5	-	TGTGCCAGCAGCTTGACGCGATTATGGGGATACGGGGAAGAGACCCAGTACTTC	CASSLTRLWGYGEETQYF
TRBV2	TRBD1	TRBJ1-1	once	TGTGCCAACCGGACCGGGACAGGCAGGGTAACTGAAGCTTTCTTT	CANRTGTGRVTEAFF
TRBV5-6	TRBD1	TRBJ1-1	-	TGTGCCAGCAGCTTGCGCCCAGGGGGAGGAACTGAAGCTTTCTTT	CASSLRPGGGTEAFF
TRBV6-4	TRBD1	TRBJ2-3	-	TGTGCCAGCAGTGACTCCGGGACAGGGGGGGATACGCAGTATTTT	CASSDSGTGGDTQYF
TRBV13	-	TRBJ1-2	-	TGTGCCAGCAGCTTAAAAGGGACAACTAACTATGGCTACACCTTC	CASSLKGTTNYGYTF
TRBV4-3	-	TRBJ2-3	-	TGCGCCAGCAGCCAAGCAGGTAGCGGCCTGGATACGCAGTATTTT	CASSQAGSGLDTQYF